The T cell receptor (beta chain) under discussion was sequenced for a study of shared clonotypes between healthy human individuals. With 5 bases clipped from V and 4 bases from J, the junction kept 8 bases outside the gene matches. The CDR3 runs 17 residues. CDR1 and CDR2 (germline): SGHTA, FQGNSA. Data came from immunoSEQ multiplex PCR; TCRdb stores just in-frame clones and leaves some out. The table has roughly 1,100,000 clones, 60% to 80% seen once. The sequence was collected from a man younger than 35 in good health. Sequenced: memory CD4+ T cells sorted from blood. Subset here: CD45RA-negative fraction. V and J are TRBV7-2 and TRBJ2-7, with 16 bases identical to TRBD2. The CDR3 is CASSVGLAGGPRYEQYF. Written as DNA, the CDR3 is TGTGCCAGCAGCGTGGGACTAGCGGGAGGGCCACGGTACGAGCAGTACTTC.